This TCR beta chain was retrieved from a study of neoadjuvant nivolumab and ipilimumab in lung cancer. Study conclusions and caveats: Compared with tumor-adjacent uninvolved lung, resected tumors showed greater richness and clonality. Pretherapy blood TCR richness correlated positively with resected tumor richness. From pretherapy to surgery, tumor richness and clonality rose with dual therapy.

This clone was seen only a few times. The antigen remains undetermined. Measured with immunoSEQ multiplex PCR; TCRdb has only the in-frame clones, and not every one. Here the sample spans about 9,000 clones, 84% being singletons. The ends lost 7 bases at V and 6 bases at J; junction bases unmatched: 13. Per germline, CDR1 SQVTM and CDR2 ANQGSEA. CDR3 size: 14 residues. The rearrangement uses TRBV29-1 and TRBJ2-3; 7 positions match TRBD1. The material was tumor tissue, obtained after neoadjuvant nivolumab, alone or with ipilimumab, at or shortly before surgery. The receptor's source is an adult with non-small cell lung cancer. CDR3 nucleotides: TGCAGCGCGGAAGGGGTAGACAGGGAGGATACGCAGTATTTT. Encoded protein: CSAEGVDREDTQYF.